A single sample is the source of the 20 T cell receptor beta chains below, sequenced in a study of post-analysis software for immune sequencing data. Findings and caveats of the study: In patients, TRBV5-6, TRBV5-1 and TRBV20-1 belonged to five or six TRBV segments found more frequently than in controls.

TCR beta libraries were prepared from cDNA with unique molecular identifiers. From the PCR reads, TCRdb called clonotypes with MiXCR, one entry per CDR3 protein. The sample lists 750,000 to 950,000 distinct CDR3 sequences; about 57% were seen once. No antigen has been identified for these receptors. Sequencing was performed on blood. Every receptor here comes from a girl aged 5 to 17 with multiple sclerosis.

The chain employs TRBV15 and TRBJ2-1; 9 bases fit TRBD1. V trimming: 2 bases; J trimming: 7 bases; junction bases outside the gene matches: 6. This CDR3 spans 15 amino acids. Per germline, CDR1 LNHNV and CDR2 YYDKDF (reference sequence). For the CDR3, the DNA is TGTGCCACCAGCAGAAACTACGACAGGGGGAATGAGCAGTTCTTC. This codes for CATSRNYDRGNEQFF. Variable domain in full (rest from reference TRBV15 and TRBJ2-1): DAMVIQNPRYQVTQFGKPVTLSCSQTLNHNVMYWYQQKSSQAPKLLFHYYDKDFNNEADTPDNFQSRRPNTSFCFLDIRSPGLGDTAMYLCATSRNYDRGNEQFFGPGTRLTVL.

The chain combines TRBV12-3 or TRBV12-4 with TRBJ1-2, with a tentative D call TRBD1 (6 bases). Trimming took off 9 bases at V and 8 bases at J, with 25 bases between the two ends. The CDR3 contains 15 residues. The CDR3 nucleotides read TGTGCCAGTATGCAAAACAGGGAACGGGTCTTAGGCTACACCTTC. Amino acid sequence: CASMQNRERVLGYTF.

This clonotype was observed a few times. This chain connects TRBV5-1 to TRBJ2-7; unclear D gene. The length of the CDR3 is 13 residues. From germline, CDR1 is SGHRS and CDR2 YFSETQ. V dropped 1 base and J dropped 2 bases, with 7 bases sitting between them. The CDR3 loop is CASSLPRTYEQYF. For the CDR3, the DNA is TGCGCCAGCAGCTTGCCCAGGACCTACGAGCAGTACTTC.

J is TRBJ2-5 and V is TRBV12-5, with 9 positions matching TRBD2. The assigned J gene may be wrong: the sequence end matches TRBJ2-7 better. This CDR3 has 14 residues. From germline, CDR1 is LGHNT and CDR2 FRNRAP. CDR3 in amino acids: CASGPGLASYEQYF. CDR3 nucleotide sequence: TGTGCTAGTGGCCCGGGACTAGCATCCTACGAGCAGTACTTC.

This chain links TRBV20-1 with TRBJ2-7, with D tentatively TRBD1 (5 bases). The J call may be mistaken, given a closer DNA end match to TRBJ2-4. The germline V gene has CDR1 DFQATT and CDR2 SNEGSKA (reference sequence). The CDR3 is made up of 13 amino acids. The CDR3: CSAYRGIRNIQYF. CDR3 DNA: TGCAGTGCTTATAGGGGAATAAGGAACATTCAGTACTTC.

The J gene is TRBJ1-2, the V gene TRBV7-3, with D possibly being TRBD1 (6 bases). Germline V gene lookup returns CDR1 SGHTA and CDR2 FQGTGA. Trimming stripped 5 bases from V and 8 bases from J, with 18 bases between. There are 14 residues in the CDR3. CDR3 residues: CASSLSPGVGGYTF. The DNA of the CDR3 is TGTGCCAGCAGCCTCAGCCCAGGGGTAGGAGGCTACACCTTC.

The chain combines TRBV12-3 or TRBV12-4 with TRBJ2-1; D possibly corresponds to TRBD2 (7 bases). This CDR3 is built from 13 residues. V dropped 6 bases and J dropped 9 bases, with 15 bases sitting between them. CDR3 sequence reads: CASSSGGLGEQFF. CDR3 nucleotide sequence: TGTGCCAGCAGCTCGGGGGGCCTCGGTGAGCAGTTCTTC.

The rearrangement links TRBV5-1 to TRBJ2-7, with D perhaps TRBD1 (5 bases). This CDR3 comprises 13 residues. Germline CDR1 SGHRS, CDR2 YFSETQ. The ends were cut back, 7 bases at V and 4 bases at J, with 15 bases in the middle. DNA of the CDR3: TGCGCCAGCCGCAGGGATCCAGCTTACGAGCAGTACTTC. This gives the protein CASRRDPAYEQYF.

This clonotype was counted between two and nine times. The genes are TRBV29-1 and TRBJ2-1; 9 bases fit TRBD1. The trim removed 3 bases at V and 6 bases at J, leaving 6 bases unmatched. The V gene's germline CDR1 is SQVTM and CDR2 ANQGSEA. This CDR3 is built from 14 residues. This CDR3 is CSVDGTGSGNEQFF. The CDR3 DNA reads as TGCAGCGTTGACGGGACAGGGTCAGGCAATGAGCAGTTCTTC.

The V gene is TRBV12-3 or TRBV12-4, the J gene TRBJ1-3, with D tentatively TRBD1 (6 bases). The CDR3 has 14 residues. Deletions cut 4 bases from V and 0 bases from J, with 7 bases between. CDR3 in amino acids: CASSSDSSGNTIYF. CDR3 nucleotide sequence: TGTGCCAGCAGTTCGGACAGCTCTGGAAACACCATATATTTT.

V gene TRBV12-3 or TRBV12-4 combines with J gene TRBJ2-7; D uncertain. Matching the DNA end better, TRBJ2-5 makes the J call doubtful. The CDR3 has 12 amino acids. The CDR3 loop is CASSRVRETQYF. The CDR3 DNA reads TGTGCCAGCAGCAGAGTTCGGGAGACCCAGTACTTC.

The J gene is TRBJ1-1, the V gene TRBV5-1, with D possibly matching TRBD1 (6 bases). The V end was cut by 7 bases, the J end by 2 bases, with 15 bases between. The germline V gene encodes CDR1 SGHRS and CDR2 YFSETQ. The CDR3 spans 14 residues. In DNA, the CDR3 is TGCGCCAGCCGGATCGGACAGACAAACACTGAAGCTTTCTTT. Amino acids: CASRIGQTNTEAFF. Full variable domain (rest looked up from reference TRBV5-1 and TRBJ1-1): KAGVTQTPRYLIKTRGQQVTLSCSPISGHRSVSWYQQTPGQGLQFLFEYFSETQRNKGNFPGRFSGRQFSNSRSEMNVSTLELGDSALYLCASRIGQTNTEAFFGQGTRLTVV.

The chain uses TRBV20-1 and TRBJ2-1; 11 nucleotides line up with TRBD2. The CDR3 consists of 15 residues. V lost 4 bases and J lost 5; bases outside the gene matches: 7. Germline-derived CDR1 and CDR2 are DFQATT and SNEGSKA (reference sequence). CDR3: CSATSGRPVNNEQFF. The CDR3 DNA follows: TGCAGTGCTACTAGCGGGAGGCCCGTAAACAATGAGCAGTTCTTC.

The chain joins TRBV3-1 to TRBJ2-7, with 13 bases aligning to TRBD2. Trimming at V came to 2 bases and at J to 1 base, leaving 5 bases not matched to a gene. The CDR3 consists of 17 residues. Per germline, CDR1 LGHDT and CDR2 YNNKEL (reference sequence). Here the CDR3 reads CASSQPGLAGTSYEQYF. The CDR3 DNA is TGTGCCAGCAGCCAACCGGGACTAGCGGGGACTTCCTACGAGCAGTACTTC.

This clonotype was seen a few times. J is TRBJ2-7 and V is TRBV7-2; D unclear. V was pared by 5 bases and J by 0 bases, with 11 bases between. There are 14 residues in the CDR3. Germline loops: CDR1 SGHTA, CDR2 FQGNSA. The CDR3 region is CASSRRLDSYEQYF. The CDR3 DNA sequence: TGTGCCAGCAGCCGCCGGCTAGACTCCTACGAGCAGTACTTC.

CDR3 sequence (DNA): TGCAGTGCTAGAGTAAGGGCGGGCTACGAGCAGTACTTC. Translating it yields CSARVRAGYEQYF. The V and J genes are TRBV20-1 and TRBJ2-7; TRBD2 might be the D (5 bases). This CDR3 contains 13 residues. V dropped 1 base and J dropped 3 bases, with 10 bases sitting between them. CDR1 and CDR2 from the germline V gene are DFQATT and SNEGSKA (reference sequence).

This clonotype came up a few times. In DNA form, the CDR3 reads TGTGCTAGTGGTTTGTCAACCCGGCCTGCCCCTTCCTACGAGCAGTACTTC. Translation: CASGLSTRPAPSYEQYF. The chain links TRBV12-5 to TRBJ2-7; no definite D call. The CDR3 is 17 amino acids. Germline lookup yields CDR1 LGHNT and CDR2 FRNRAP. The V end was cut by 2 bases, the J end by 1 base, with 18 bases between.

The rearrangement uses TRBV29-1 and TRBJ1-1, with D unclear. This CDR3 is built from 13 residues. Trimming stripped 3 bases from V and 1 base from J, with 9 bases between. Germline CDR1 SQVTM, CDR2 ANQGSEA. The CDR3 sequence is CSVDHPENTEAFF. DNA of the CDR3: TGCAGCGTTGATCATCCAGAGAACACTGAAGCTTTCTTT.

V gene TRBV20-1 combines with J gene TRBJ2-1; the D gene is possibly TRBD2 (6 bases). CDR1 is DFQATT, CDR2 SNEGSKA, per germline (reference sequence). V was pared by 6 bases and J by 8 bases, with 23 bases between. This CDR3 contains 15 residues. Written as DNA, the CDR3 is TGCAGTGCGGCTCGACTAGTTTGGAGGTTAGATGAGCAGTTCTTC. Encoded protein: CSAARLVWRLDEQFF.

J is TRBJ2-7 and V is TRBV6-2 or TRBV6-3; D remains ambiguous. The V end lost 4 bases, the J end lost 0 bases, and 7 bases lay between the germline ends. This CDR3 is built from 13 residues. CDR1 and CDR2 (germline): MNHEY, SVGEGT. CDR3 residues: CASSSGHSYEQYF. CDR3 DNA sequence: TGTGCCAGCAGTTCGGGTCACTCCTACGAGCAGTACTTC.